This T cell receptor beta chain was captured by sequencing in a study of beta chain features in type 1 diabetes. The wider study: Cell yields, gender and age were similar in healthy donors and patients. Study-wide findings and caveats: There was a moderate but significant shortening of TCRB CDR3s in all four CD4+ subsets of Type 1 diabetes patients. Individuals with type 1 diabetes displayed fewer insertions and more deletions at VDJ junctions.

The isolated RNA, all of it, was reverse transcribed, so expressed TCRB transcripts were what got sequenced. Measured with immunoSEQ multiplex PCR; TCRdb has only the in-frame clones, and not every one. The sample records about 270,000 clones, roughly 13% being singletons. This clone appeared a few times. The antigen is unknown. The CDR3 extends over 13 amino acids. With 2 bases clipped from V and 8 bases from J, the junction kept 3 bases outside the gene matches. Germline CDR1 and CDR2: MNHNY and SVGAGI (reference sequence). CD4+ naive, central memory, regulatory and stem cell-like memory subsets were isolated by sorting on CD45RO/CCR7/CD25/CD127/CD95/CD27.

The chain combines TRBV6-6 with TRBJ2-4, with TRBD2 matching 7 bases. Input material: naive CD4+ T cells from blood. The receptor comes from a young man with type 1 diabetes. The CDR3 reads CASSYGGGDIQYF. In DNA, the CDR3 is TGTGCCAGCAGTTACGGGGGGGGTGACATTCAGTACTTC.